A selection of T cell receptor beta chains follows, all from one sample in a study of blood T cell repertoires in COVID-19. Clones were read by immunoSEQ multiplex PCR, and TCRdb kept only the in-frame ones, dropping some. The sample has hundreds of thousands of clones, 70% to 90% seen once. The sequenced material came from PBMCs or T cells enriched from blood (not recorded which). These TCRs come from a man aged 30 to 39 with acute COVID-19. Each CDR3 is given with its conserved first and last residue. The D gene is left open where the match is weak. A row's size may be missing; if present it is once, few, many or a size class.

d_call clone_size j_call v_call cdr3_aa cdr3_nt
. once TRBJ1-1 TRBV18 CASSPETTKYSEAFF TGTGCCAGCTCACCAGAGACAACAAAATATAGTGAAGCTTTCTTT
TRBD1 . TRBJ1-1 TRBV28 CASRPPRTGDTEAFF TGTGCCAGCAGACCCCCACGGACAGGGGACACTGAAGCTTTCTTT
. . TRBJ1-4 TRBV6-1 CASSEAAGTNEKLFF TGTGCCAGCAGTGAAGCGGCGGGGACTAATGAAAAACTGTTTTTT
TRBD1 . TRBJ2-2 TRBV5-5 CASRKMETGESGELFF TGTGCCAGCCGAAAGATGGAGACAGGGGAATCCGGGGAGCTGTTTTTT
. . TRBJ2-1 TRBV30 CAWRLRGVDNEQFF TGTGCCTGGAGATTACGGGGAGTCGACAATGAGCAGTTCTTC
. . TRBJ1-3 TRBV3-1/TRBV3-2 CASSPRMDSGNTIYF TGTGCCAGCAGCCCGCGGATGGACTCTGGAAACACCATATATTTT
TRBD2 . TRBJ2-2 TRBV5-1 CASSLSGGATGELFF TGCGCCAGCAGCTTGTCCGGGGGGGCTACCGGGGAGCTGTTTTTT
. once TRBJ1-2 TRBV6-5 CASSSSSGLSYGYTF TGTGCCAGCAGTAGTTCCTCGGGACTGAGCTATGGCTACACCTTC
. . TRBJ2-1 TRBV29-1 CSVATGGGGNEQFF TGCAGCGTCGCCACAGGGGGAGGGGGCAATGAGCAGTTCTTC
. . TRBJ1-1 TRBV7-2 CASSLIGGGEAFF TGTGCCAGCAGCTTGATTGGTGGGGGCGAGGCTTTCTTT
. few TRBJ1-1 TRBV5-1 CASRGVRDTEAFF TGCGCCAGCAGGGGCGTGAGGGACACTGAAGCTTTCTTT
TRBD2 . TRBJ2-5 TRBV5-6 CASSFSAGGQTQYF TGTGCCAGCAGCTTTTCTGCGGGGGGACAGACCCAGTACTTC
. . TRBJ2-1 TRBV29-1 CSVEGQGFSYNEQFF TGCAGCGTTGAGGGGCAGGGGTTTTCCTACAATGAGCAGTTCTTC
. few TRBJ1-3 TRBV18 CASSPDYEDTIYF TGTGCCAGCTCACCAGACTATGAAGACACCATATATTTT
. . TRBJ2-6 TRBV4-2 CASSQASSGANVLTF TGTGCCAGCAGCCAAGCTAGCTCTGGGGCCAACGTCCTGACTTTC
. few TRBJ1-5 TRBV6-6 CASSYGEGNQPQHF TGTGCCAGCAGTTACGGGGAGGGCAATCAGCCCCAGCATTTT
. . TRBJ1-2 TRBV24-1 CATSPEDSYYGYTF TGTGCCACCAGCCCCGAGGACAGCTACTATGGCTACACCTTC
TRBD1 . TRBJ1-5 TRBV6-2/TRBV6-3 CASSKQQGKYSNQPQHF TGTGCCAGCAGTAAACAACAGGGGAAATATAGCAATCAGCCCCAGCATTTT
. . TRBJ1-2 TRBV6-5 CASSYSYRAGGYTF TGTGCCAGCAGTTACTCTTATCGGGCAGGGGGCTACACCTTC
. . TRBJ2-3 TRBV11-3 CASGGAGTDTQYF TGTGCCAGCGGGGGGGCGGGCACAGATACGCAGTATTTT
. . TRBJ2-2 TRBV12-3/TRBV12-4 CASSSSVGELFF TGTGCCAGCTCGTCGAGTGTCGGGGAGCTGTTTTTT
TRBD1 . TRBJ2-7 TRBV7-9 CASSFGGQGAHEQYF TGTGCCAGCAGCTTCGGGGGACAGGGGGCCCACGAGCAGTACTTC
TRBD1 . TRBJ2-3 TRBV6-5 CASSLDRVQDTQYF TGTGCCAGCAGCCTTGACAGGGTGCAGGATACGCAGTATTTT
. . TRBJ1-2 TRBV25-1 CASGGTAQGYTF TGTGCCAGCGGGGGGACGGCACAAGGCTACACCTTC
. . TRBJ2-1 TRBV7-6 CASRGVYNEQFF TGTGCCAGCAGAGGGGTCTACAATGAGCAGTTCTTC
. . TRBJ1-2 TRBV5-3 CARSAVENYGYTF TGTGCCAGAAGCGCGGTCGAAAACTATGGCTACACCTTC
TRBD1 many TRBJ1-1 TRBV5-1 CASSLKGQGEAFF TGCGCCAGCAGCTTGAAGGGACAGGGCGAAGCTTTCTTT
TRBD2 . TRBJ2-7 TRBV27 CASGLGGGSSEQYF TGTGCCAGCGGGCTGGGCGGGGGTTCTTCCGAGCAGTACTTC
TRBD1 . TRBJ1-1 TRBV7-3 CASRSQGGAGTEAFF TGTGCCAGCAGGTCACAAGGGGGCGCAGGTACTGAAGCTTTCTTT
TRBD2 . TRBJ2-7 TRBV30 CAWNSGALSSYEQYF TGTGCCTGGAATAGCGGGGCCCTTAGCTCCTACGAGCAGTACTTC
. . TRBJ1-2 TRBV9 CASSPLRGGYTF TGTGCCAGCAGCCCACTTCGGGGTGGCTACACCTTC
TRBD1 . TRBJ1-3 TRBV18 CASSPDRATGNTIYF TGTGCCAGCTCACCAGACAGGGCCACTGGAAACACCATATATTTT
. . TRBJ1-1 TRBV29-1 CSAQGWNTEAFF TGCAGCGCGCAGGGGTGGAACACTGAAGCTTTCTTT
TRBD1 . TRBJ1-2 TRBV7-2 CASSFAITGDYGYTF TGTGCCAGCAGCTTCGCAATTACAGGGGACTATGGCTACACCTTC
. . TRBJ2-1 TRBV7-2 CASTQANLNEQFF TGTGCCAGCACCCAGGCTAACTTGAATGAGCAGTTCTTC
. . TRBJ1-2 TRBV28 CASSSVGADSFYGYTF TGTGCCAGCAGTTCGGTAGGGGCAGATTCTTTCTATGGCTACACCTTC
. once TRBJ1-1 TRBV28 CASSLPFGEAFF TGTGCCAGCAGTTTACCGTTCGGGGAAGCTTTCTTT
. . TRBJ1-3 TRBV9 CASSPPGGSGNTIYF TGTGCCAGCAGCCCCCCCGGGGGCTCTGGAAACACCATATATTTT
. . TRBJ2-6 TRBV5-6 CASSGGGGANVLTF TGTGCCAGCAGCGGAGGAGGGGGGGCCAACGTCCTGACTTTC
. . TRBJ2-1 TRBV2 CASSERGNNEQFF TGTGCCAGCAGTGAACGGGGAAACAATGAGCAGTTCTTC
. once TRBJ1-2 TRBV5-6 CASSLAGRDYGYTF TGTGCCAGCAGCTTGGCCGGGAGGGATTATGGCTACACCTTC
TRBD1 . TRBJ2-5 TRBV3-1/TRBV3-2 CASSPGQGKGETQYF TGTGCCAGCAGCCCGGGACAGGGTAAGGGAGAGACCCAGTACTTC
TRBD1 . TRBJ1-1 TRBV11-2 CASSFGTGGSEAFF TGTGCCAGCAGCTTTGGGACAGGGGGATCTGAAGCTTTCTTT
. . TRBJ2-7 TRBV7-9 CASSADSPEIFYEQYF TGTGCCAGCAGCGCCGACAGTCCAGAGATTTTCTACGAGCAGTACTTC
TRBD2 . TRBJ2-7 TRBV6-1 CASSGRLAGSSYEQYF TGTGCCAGCAGTGGACGACTAGCGGGGAGCTCCTACGAGCAGTACTTC
TRBD1 . TRBJ2-7 TRBV11-1 CASSLQGEQYF TGTGCCAGCAGCTTACAGGGGGAACAGTACTTC
. once TRBJ2-2 TRBV9 CASSVKGPTGELFF TGTGCCAGCAGCGTCAAGGGGCCCACCGGGGAGCTGTTTTTT
TRBD1 many TRBJ1-5 TRBV29-1 CSAGQGQGQPQHF TGCAGCGCCGGACAGGGTCAGGGACAGCCCCAGCATTTT
. . TRBJ1-3 TRBV5-1 CASSSQGNADGNTIYF TGCGCCAGCAGCTCACAGGGAAACGCTGATGGAAACACCATATATTTT
. . TRBJ2-3 TRBV7-2 CASTPLARDTQYF TGTGCCAGCACCCCCCTAGCGCGGGATACGCAGTATTTT
TRBD2 . TRBJ2-1 TRBV10-3 CAISDKLAANEQFF TGTGCCATCAGTGATAAGCTAGCGGCTAATGAGCAGTTCTTC
TRBD2 . TRBJ2-2 TRBV9 CASSLQLAGRTGELFF TGTGCCAGCAGCCTTCAACTAGCGGGGAGAACCGGGGAGCTGTTTTTT